The rows below give T cell receptor beta chains drawn from one sample of a study of blood T cell repertoires in COVID-19. TCRdb's copy holds only in-frame clones and misses some; the assay was immunoSEQ multiplex PCR. The profile shows 150,000 to 200,000 clones, approximately 86% of them singletons. Sequencing input: peripheral blood. The origin of the receptors is a woman in her twenties or thirties with active or convalescent COVID-19. Each CDR3 is given with its conserved first and last residue. The D gene is left open where the match is weak. Some rows mark clone size as missing; the rest say once, few, many or name a class of expanded clone.

j_gene | abundance | v_gene | d_gene | CDR3nt | CDR3aa
TRBJ1-2 | - | TRBV5-8 | TRBD1 | TGTGCCAGCAGCTTGCGGGGGCAGGGGACAGGGGGATACTATGGCTACACCTTC | CASSLRGQGTGGYYGYTF
TRBJ2-7 | - | TRBV28 | TRBD1 | TGTGCCAGCAGCGTGCGGACAGGGGCTCCCTACGAGCAGTACTTC | CASSVRTGAPYEQYF
TRBJ2-2 | once | TRBV24-1 | - | TGTGCCACCAGTGACCGACTGATGACAGGTTGGAACACCGGGGAGCTGTTTTTT | CATSDRLMTGWNTGELFF
TRBJ1-2 | - | TRBV27 | TRBD1 | TGTGCCAGCAGCCCGGACAGGGGGCGCCACAGGGGCTACACCTTC | CASSPDRGRHRGYTF
TRBJ2-1 | - | TRBV6-1 | TRBD2 | TGTGCCAGCAGTGCCCGGACTAGCGGGGGGGCGAGCTCCTACAATGAGCAGTTCTTC | CASSARTSGGASSYNEQFF
TRBJ1-3 | few | TRBV11-3 | - | TGTGCCAGCGGCCAGAACTCTGGAAACACCATATATTTT | CASGQNSGNTIYF
TRBJ2-7 | once | TRBV27 | TRBD2 | TGTGCCAGCAGTTCGGGACTAGCGGTTTCCTACGAGCAGTACTTC | CASSSGLAVSYEQYF
TRBJ2-7 | - | TRBV9 | TRBD2 | TGTGCCAGCAGCGCTGGGACTAGCGGGGGCTACGAGCAGTACTTC | CASSAGTSGGYEQYF
TRBJ2-5 | - | TRBV2 | - | TGTGCCAGCAGTGCGGAGGAGACCCAGTACTTC | CASSAEETQYF
TRBJ1-1 | - | TRBV12-3/TRBV12-4 | TRBD1 | TGTGCCAGCAGTATCAACAGGGGCACTGAAGCTTTCTTT | CASSINRGTEAFF
TRBJ2-5 | - | TRBV24-1 | TRBD1 | TGTGCCACCAGTGATGGGAGAATGACAGGGCTAGGGGAGACCCAGTACTTC | CATSDGRMTGLGETQYF
TRBJ2-7 | - | TRBV7-9 | TRBD2 | TGTGCCAGCAGCGCTAGCGGAGCCCTCTCCTACGAGCAGTACTTC | CASSASGALSYEQYF
TRBJ2-7 | - | TRBV27 | TRBD2 | TGTGCCAGCAGTTCAATTGGACTAGCGGGAAGGGAGCAGTACTTC | CASSSIGLAGREQYF
TRBJ1-4 | - | TRBV11-3 | - | TGTGCCAGCAGCTTAGACCCTTGGGGGAGGGGAACTAATGAAAAACTGTTTTTT | CASSLDPWGRGTNEKLFF
TRBJ2-2 | - | TRBV15 | TRBD2 | TGTGCCACCAGCAGAGTGGGACTAGCGGGGGGGCCTCGCACCGGGGAGCTGTTTTTT | CATSRVGLAGGPRTGELFF
TRBJ1-1 | few | TRBV9 | - | TGTGCCAGCAGCGTAGATGGGAAAAGGGGGGCTTTCTTT | CASSVDGKRGAFF
TRBJ2-7 | - | TRBV9 | TRBD1 | TGTGCCAGCAGCCCCAGGACAGGGGTCTACGAGCAGTACTTC | CASSPRTGVYEQYF
TRBJ1-1 | - | TRBV20-1 | - | TGCAGTGCTAGTAGTGGGGCGCGCGGCACTGAAGCTTTCTTT | CSASSGARGTEAFF
TRBJ2-5 | - | TRBV9 | - | TGTGCCAGCAGCCCATCGACAGGAGTGAATGGTAAAGAGACCCAGTACTTC | CASSPSTGVNGKETQYF
TRBJ2-1 | - | TRBV5-6 | - | TGTGCCAGCAGCTGGGGAGACTCGGTCAATGAGCAGTTCTTC | CASSWGDSVNEQFF
TRBJ1-2 | - | TRBV15 | - | TGTGCCACCAGCAGAGAAGTGGGGGGCTATGGCTACACCTTC | CATSREVGGYGYTF
TRBJ2-2 | - | TRBV3-1/TRBV3-2 | - | TGTGCCAGCAGGCACCACTACCGGGACATGACTTTGCCCCCGAACACCGGGGAGCTGTTTTTT | CASRHHYRDMTLPPNTGELFF
TRBJ2-1 | - | TRBV7-2 | TRBD1 | TGTGCCAGCAGCACCTCCGGGACAGGGCACAATGAGCAGTTCTTC | CASSTSGTGHNEQFF
TRBJ1-1 | - | TRBV9 | TRBD1 | TGTGCCAGCAGCGCGCCCCAGGGGACAGGGGGCCCGATTGGGACTGAAGCTTTCTTT | CASSAPQGTGGPIGTEAFF
TRBJ2-7 | - | TRBV6-2/TRBV6-3 | - | TGTGCCAGCAGTTACTCGCTCTTCGGGTCCTACTACGAGCAGTACTTC | CASSYSLFGSYYEQYF
TRBJ1-6 | - | TRBV14 | - | TGTGCCAGCAGCCAAGTACTAAGGAATTCACCCCTCCACTTT | CASSQVLRNSPLHF
TRBJ2-4 | - | TRBV27 | - | TGTGCCAGCAGAGAGTCAGGGGGGAACAAAAACATTCAGTACTTC | CASRESGGNKNIQYF
TRBJ2-2 | once | TRBV19 | TRBD1 | TGTGCCAGTAGTCCCGGACAGGGACCTATCGGGGAGCTGTTTTTT | CASSPGQGPIGELFF
TRBJ1-1 | - | TRBV11-2 | - | TGTGCCAGCAGCTTACCCACCCAGGGTAATATGAACACTGAAGCTTTCTTT | CASSLPTQGNMNTEAFF
TRBJ1-1 | - | TRBV19 | TRBD1 | TGTGCCAGTAGTATAAGGGGCAGGGGGCAAAGAAGCACTGAAGCTTTCTTT | CASSIRGRGQRSTEAFF
TRBJ1-1 | - | TRBV6-6 | TRBD1 | TGTGCCAGCAGCGGTCAGGGGGGTTATACTGAAGCTTTCTTT | CASSGQGGYTEAFF
TRBJ1-2 | - | TRBV24-1 | - | TGTGCCACCAGTGATATTGGTGGGGGGAATAGGAACTATGGCTACACCTTC | CATSDIGGGNRNYGYTF
TRBJ2-7 | - | TRBV28 | TRBD2 | TGTGCCAGCATCGGCGGGGGGCTCTACGAGCAGTACTTC | CASIGGGLYEQYF
TRBJ2-1 | - | TRBV21-1 | - | TGTGCCAGCAGCAAAGATCGGAGGGGCTCTAGGGAGCAGTTCTTC | CASSKDRRGSREQFF
TRBJ1-2 | - | TRBV6-5 | - | TGTGCCAGCACCTATACCTCCGGTGGCTACACCTTC | CASTYTSGGYTF
TRBJ1-5 | - | TRBV7-8 | TRBD1 | TGTGCCAGCAGCTTAGATCCTTACAGGGGTCATAGCAATCAGCCCCAGCATTTT | CASSLDPYRGHSNQPQHF
TRBJ1-2 | once | TRBV19 | TRBD1 | TGTGCCAGTAGTATACAGGGGGCGCGCCGGTATGGCTACACCTTC | CASSIQGARRYGYTF
TRBJ1-1 | - | TRBV19 | - | TGTGCCAGTAGTATGTCAGCGGGTACGGATAAAGCTTTCTTT | CASSMSAGTDKAFF
TRBJ1-1 | - | TRBV21-1 | - | TGTGCCAGCAGCCCCCATGTGGGATCGGGGATGAACACTGAAGCTTTCTTT | CASSPHVGSGMNTEAFF
TRBJ2-7 | once | TRBV21-1 | - | TGTGCCAGCAGCAGACACTACGAGCAGTACTTC | CASSRHYEQYF
TRBJ2-1 | - | TRBV19 | TRBD2 | TGTGCCAGTCTTAGCGGGGGCTTTTACAATGAGCAGTTCTTC | CASLSGGFYNEQFF
TRBJ2-1 | - | TRBV11-2 | - | TGTGCCAGCAGCTTAGTTTCGGGGAATGAGCAGTTCTTC | CASSLVSGNEQFF
TRBJ1-2 | - | TRBV19 | TRBD1 | TGTGCCAGTAGTATAGGGGACAGGGGCCCTTATGGCTACACCTTC | CASSIGDRGPYGYTF
TRBJ2-3 | - | TRBV3-1/TRBV3-2 | TRBD2 | TGTGCCAGCAGCCAAGCTACTAGCGGGAGTTATGAGCAGTATTTT | CASSQATSGSYEQYF
TRBJ2-2 | - | TRBV2 | - | TGTGCCAGCAGTGAAGGCTCAGGCCCCACCGGGGAGCTGTTTTTT | CASSEGSGPTGELFF
TRBJ2-1 | - | TRBV24-1 | TRBD2 | TGTGCCACCATCCGGGGGGGGAATGAGCAGTTCTTC | CATIRGGNEQFF
TRBJ1-2 | few | TRBV28 | TRBD1 | TGTGCCAGCAGGCACCCACCGGGACAGGGCTATGGCTACACCTTC | CASRHPPGQGYGYTF
TRBJ2-2 | few | TRBV3-1/TRBV3-2 | TRBD2 | TGTGCCAGCAGCCAAGATAGTAGCGGGAGCGGCACCGGGGAGCTGTTTTTT | CASSQDSSGSGTGELFF
TRBJ2-4 | - | TRBV15 | - | TGTGCCACCAGCAGAGAAAGGCGGTCCGAAAACATTCAGTACTTC | CATSRERRSENIQYF
TRBJ1-1 | - | TRBV5-6 | TRBD1 | TGTGCCAGCAGCAGGACAGGAGACACTGAAGCTTTCTTT | CASSRTGDTEAFF
TRBJ1-1 | - | TRBV19 | - | TGTGCCAGTAGTACGGGGGGGGACACTGAAGCTTTCTTT | CASSTGGDTEAFF
TRBJ2-1 | few | TRBV7-9 | - | TGTGCCAGCAGCTTAGAGCCGTACAATGAGCAGTTCTTC | CASSLEPYNEQFF
TRBJ1-1 | - | TRBV6-1 | - | TGTGCCAGCAGTGAAGCGGCAGGATCTCGTGAAGCTTTCTTT | CASSEAAGSREAFF
TRBJ1-2 | - | TRBV5-6 | TRBD1 | TGTGCCAGCAGGTGGACAGGGACGGCCTATGGCTACACCTTC | CASRWTGTAYGYTF
TRBJ2-7 | - | TRBV11-2 | TRBD2 | TGTGCCAGCAGTTTCACCTCACTAGCGCCCTCCTACGAGCAGTACTTC | CASSFTSLAPSYEQYF